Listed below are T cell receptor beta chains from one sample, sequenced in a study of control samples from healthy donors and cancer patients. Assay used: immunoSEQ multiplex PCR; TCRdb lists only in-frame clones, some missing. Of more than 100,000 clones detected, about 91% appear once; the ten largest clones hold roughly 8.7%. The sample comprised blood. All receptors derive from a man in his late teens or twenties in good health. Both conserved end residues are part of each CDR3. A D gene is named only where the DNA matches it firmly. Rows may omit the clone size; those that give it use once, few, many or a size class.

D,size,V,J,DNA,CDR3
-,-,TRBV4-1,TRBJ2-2,TGCGCCAGCAGCCCCCTGACAGGAGTCGCCACCGGGGAGCTGTTTTTT,CASSPLTGVATGELFF
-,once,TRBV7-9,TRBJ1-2,TGTGCCAGCAGCCTAAGTGGGTGGGGAAATGGCTACACCTTC,CASSLSGWGNGYTF
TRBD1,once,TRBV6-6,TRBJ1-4,TGTGCCAGCAGTCCCTTCGGACAGGAAGCAACTAATGAAAAACTGTTTTTT,CASSPFGQEATNEKLFF
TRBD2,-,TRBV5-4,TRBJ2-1,TGTGCCAGCAGCTTGGAGCGGGGGGGCCGCGATGAGCAGTTCTTC,CASSLERGGRDEQFF
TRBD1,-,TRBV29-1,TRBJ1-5,TGCAGCGCTTCGGACAGGGCCAACAGTCAGCCCCAGCATTTT,CSASDRANSQPQHF
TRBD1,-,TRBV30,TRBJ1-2,TGTGCCTGGGGCTCCGGGACAGGGCAGTATGGCTACACCTTC,CAWGSGTGQYGYTF
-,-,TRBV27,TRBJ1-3,TGTGCCAGCAGTCCCTATCTCAGGGCGAGCTCTGGAAACACCATATATTTT,CASSPYLRASSGNTIYF
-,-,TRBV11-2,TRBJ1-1,TGTGCCAGCAGTTCTGCTCAGGGGTTGACTGAAGCTTTCTTT,CASSSAQGLTEAFF
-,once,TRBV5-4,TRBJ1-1,TGTGCCAGCAGCTTGGAGGTGGCCACTGAAGCTTTCTTT,CASSLEVATEAFF
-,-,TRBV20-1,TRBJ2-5,TGCAGTGCGGTGGATCAAGAGACCCAGTACTTC,CSAVDQETQYF
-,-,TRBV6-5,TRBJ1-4,TGTGCCAGCAGTCGAAGCATAACTAATGAAAAACTGTTTTTT,CASSRSITNEKLFF
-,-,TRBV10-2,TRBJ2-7,TGCGCCAGCGGCAGCACTCTCGACTACGAGCAGTACTTC,CASGSTLDYEQYF
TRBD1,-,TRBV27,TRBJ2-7,TGTGCCAGCACAAACGCCGGGACAGGGGGGGGGAACGAGCAGTACTTC,CASTNAGTGGGNEQYF
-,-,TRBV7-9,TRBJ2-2,TGTGCCAGCAGCTTATTGGCCGGGGAGCTGTTTTTT,CASSLLAGELFF
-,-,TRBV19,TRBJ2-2,TGTGCCAGTAGGACAGGTTCGAACACCGGGGAGCTGTTTTTT,CASRTGSNTGELFF
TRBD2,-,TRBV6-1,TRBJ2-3,TGTGCCAGCAGTGAAGCCCCGGGGGGGCTGGGGACAGATACGCAGTATTTT,CASSEAPGGLGTDTQYF
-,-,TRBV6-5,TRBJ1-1,TGTGCCAGCCTTTGGGCCATGAACACTGAAGCTTTCTTT,CASLWAMNTEAFF
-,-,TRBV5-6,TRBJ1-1,TGTGCCAGCAGCTTGCGCATGAACACTGAAGCTTTCTTT,CASSLRMNTEAFF
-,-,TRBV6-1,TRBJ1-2,TGTGCCAGCAGTGAAGACACGGGACAAAACTATGGCTACACCTTC,CASSEDTGQNYGYTF
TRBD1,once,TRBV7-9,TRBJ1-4,TGTGCCAGCAGCTTGGGGGACAGGGAGCCGCATTTT,CASSLGDREPHF
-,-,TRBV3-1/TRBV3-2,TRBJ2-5,TGTGCCAGCAGCCAGGTTAAAGCGGGAGAGACCCAGTACTTC,CASSQVKAGETQYF
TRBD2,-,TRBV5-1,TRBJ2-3,TGCGCCAGCAGCTTGGGTCTAGCGGGCGGGGGTAAATTGGATACGCAGTATTTT,CASSLGLAGGGKLDTQYF
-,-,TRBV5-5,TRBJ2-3,TGTGCCAGCAGCTTGGTCGGGAGCACAGATACGCAGTATTTT,CASSLVGSTDTQYF
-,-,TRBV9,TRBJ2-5,TGTGCCAGCAGCGTACAGGACAGAGAGACCCAGTACTTC,CASSVQDRETQYF
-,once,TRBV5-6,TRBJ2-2,TGTGCCAGCAGCTTGGTTCAACTTCTGAACACCGGGGAGCTGTTTTTT,CASSLVQLLNTGELFF
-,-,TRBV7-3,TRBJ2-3,TGTGCCAGCAGCTTCCCAAGAGTCGTGACAGATACGCAGTATTTT,CASSFPRVVTDTQYF
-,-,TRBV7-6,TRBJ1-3,TGTGCCAGCAGCTTATCTCTGGGGCCCGGAAACACCATATATTTT,CASSLSLGPGNTIYF
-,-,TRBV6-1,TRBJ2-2,TGTGCCAGCAGTGATGAGGGGGGGGACACCGGGGAGCTGTTTTTT,CASSDEGGDTGELFF
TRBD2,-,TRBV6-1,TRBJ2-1,TGTGCCAGCAGTGAATGGGGGGGTGAGCAGTTCTTC,CASSEWGGEQFF
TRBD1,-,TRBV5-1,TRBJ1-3,TGCGCCAGCAGCCAGATGGACAGGGGAAACACCATATATTTT,CASSQMDRGNTIYF
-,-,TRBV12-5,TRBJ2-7,TGTGCTAGTGGTTTGGTACTTGGCGACTCCGTAGCCTACGAGCAGTACTTC,CASGLVLGDSVAYEQYF
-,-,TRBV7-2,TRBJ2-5,TGTGCCAGCAGCTTAGTCGGCAGCTGGCCCCCCCAAGAGACCCAGTACTTC,CASSLVGSWPPQETQYF
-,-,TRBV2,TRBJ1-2,TGTGCCAGCAGTGAAGCGGGCGGTGGCTACACCTTC,CASSEAGGGYTF
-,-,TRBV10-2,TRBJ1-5,TGCGCCAGCAGTGAGTCGACGCAGGCGAAAATCAATCAGCCCCAGCATTTT,CASSESTQAKINQPQHF
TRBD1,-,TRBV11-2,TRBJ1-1,TGTGCCAGCAGCTTAGATTTTGTCAGGGGGCTGCGTACTGAAGCTTTCTTT,CASSLDFVRGLRTEAFF
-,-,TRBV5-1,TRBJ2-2,TGCGCCACATACCAAGGGCTAGGCGGGGAGCTGTTTTTT,CATYQGLGGELFF
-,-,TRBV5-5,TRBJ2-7,TGTGCCAGCAGCTTCCGGGACGGGAACTACGAGCAGTACTTC,CASSFRDGNYEQYF
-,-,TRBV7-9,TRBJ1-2,TGTGCCAGCAGCTTAGTTCCAGATAACTATGGCTACACCTTC,CASSLVPDNYGYTF
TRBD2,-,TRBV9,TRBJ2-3,TGTGCCAGCAGCGTAGAAGTACTGGCTAGCGGGGGGCCTAGCACAGATACGCAGTATTTT,CASSVEVLASGGPSTDTQYF
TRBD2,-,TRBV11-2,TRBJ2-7,TGTGCCAGCAGCTTAGCTAGCGGGGGGCCCTACGAGCAGTACTTC,CASSLASGGPYEQYF
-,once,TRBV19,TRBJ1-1,TGTGCCAGTAGTATAGGCCGGAACACTGAAGCTTTCTTT,CASSIGRNTEAFF
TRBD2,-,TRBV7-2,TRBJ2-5,TGTGCCAGCAGCTTTCCTCGACTAGCGGGGGAGCGGGAGACCCAGTACTTC,CASSFPRLAGERETQYF
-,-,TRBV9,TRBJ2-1,TGTGCCAGCAGCTTATTCGCTAATGGCGACAATGAGCAGTTCTTC,CASSLFANGDNEQFF
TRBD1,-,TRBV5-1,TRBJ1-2,TGCGCCAGCAGCCCAAGACAGGGGGCAAAGGATGGCTACACCTTC,CASSPRQGAKDGYTF
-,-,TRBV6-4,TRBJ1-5,TGTGCCAGCAGTGACGGGGTCTATCAGCCCCAGCATTTT,CASSDGVYQPQHF
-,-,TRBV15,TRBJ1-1,TGTGCCACCAGCAGAGATTGGCGGGCTTTCTTT,CATSRDWRAFF
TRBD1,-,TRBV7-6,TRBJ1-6,TGTGCCAGCAGCTTATCCTCCGGGACAGGGGGTTCACCCCTCCACTTT,CASSLSSGTGGSPLHF
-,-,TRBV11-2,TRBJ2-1,TGTGCCAGCAGCTTGGACCTTCTCAATGAGCAGTTCTTC,CASSLDLLNEQFF
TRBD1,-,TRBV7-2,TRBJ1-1,TGTGCCAGCAGCCGCCGGGACAGGCGGAGGACTGAAGCTTTCTTT,CASSRRDRRRTEAFF
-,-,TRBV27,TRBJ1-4,TGTGCCAGCAGTTTATATAGGGGCGGTGAAAAACTGTTTTTT,CASSLYRGGEKLFF
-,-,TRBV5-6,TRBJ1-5,TGTGCCAGCAGCTTGGGCCGGCCTAGCAATCAGCCCCAGCATTTT,CASSLGRPSNQPQHF
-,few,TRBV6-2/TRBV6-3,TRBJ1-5,TGTGCCAGCAGTTTCAGGGCCCATCTTAAGCCCCAGCATTTT,CASSFRAHLKPQHF
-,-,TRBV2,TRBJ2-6,TGTGCCAGCAGTGTTCCCAGGGGTTCTGGGGCCAACGTCCTGACTTTC,CASSVPRGSGANVLTF
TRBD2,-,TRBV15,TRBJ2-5,TGTGCCACCAGCTCTCGGACTAGCGGGGGGCCGGATTACTTC,CATSSRTSGGPDYF
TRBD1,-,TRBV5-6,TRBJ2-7,TGTGCCAGCAGCTGGACAGGGACCCACGAGCAGTACTTC,CASSWTGTHEQYF
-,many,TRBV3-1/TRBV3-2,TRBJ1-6,TGTGCCAGCAGCCAAGATGTCGCGTTCACAAATTCACCCCTCCACTTT,CASSQDVAFTNSPLHF
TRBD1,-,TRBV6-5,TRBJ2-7,TGTGCCAGCAGAAAGGGACAGCCATCCTACGAGCAGTACTTC,CASRKGQPSYEQYF
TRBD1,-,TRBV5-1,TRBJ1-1,TGCGCCAGCAGCAAGGACGGACCGGGACAGGGTACTGAAGCTTTCTTT,CASSKDGPGQGTEAFF
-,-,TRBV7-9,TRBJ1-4,TGTGCCAGCAGCTTAGCCGGGATGGCTGAAAAACTGTTTTTT,CASSLAGMAEKLFF
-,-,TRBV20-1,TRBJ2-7,TGCAGTGCTAGAGATGCTGGCGAGCAGTACTTC,CSARDAGEQYF